The 27 T cell receptor beta chains given below trace back to one sample, sequenced in a study of CD8+ T cells in alopecia areata. Reverse transcribed after extraction, RNA yielded cDNA as the sequencing template. Profiled with immunoSEQ multiplex PCR; TCRdb holds only in-frame clones, not every one. The sample lists tens of thousands of clones; about 71% were seen once. The treatment is: oral pan-JAK inhibitor, 5-10 mg twice daily. Source: CD8+ T cells sorted from blood, taken at week 24, from a patient treated with tofacitinib. These receptors were collected from a human donor with alopecia areata.

V gene TRBV28 combines with J gene TRBJ2-3; D is perhaps TRBD1 or TRBD2 (7 bases each). The CDR3 contains 17 residues. Trimming took 3 bases from V and 0 from J, leaving 16 bases between them. The germline gives CDR1 MDHEN, CDR2 SYDVKM. The CDR3: CASSFPGGGQSTDTQYF. CDR3 in DNA: TGTGCCAGCAGTTTTCCTGGGGGGGGACAGAGCACAGATACGCAGTATTTT.

The chain links TRBV7-9 to TRBJ2-5; maybe TRBD1 (6 bases). V lost 4 bases and J 5 bases, leaving 17 bases between the germline ends. The CDR3 consists of 15 residues. Germline V gives CDR1 SEHNR, CDR2 FQNEAQ (reference sequence). The CDR3 nucleotides read TGTGCCAGCAGCTCCTCCAAGGGGGTGAGGGAGACCCAGTACTTC. Its translation: CASSSSKGVRETQYF.

In this sample, this clone turned up once. The CDR3 coding sequence is TGTGCCAGCAGTGGGAGTACAACTAACTATGGCTACACCTTC. It codes for CASSGSTTNYGYTF. The rearrangement uses TRBV2 and TRBJ1-2; D is unclear. The CDR3 is made up of 14 amino acids. The V end was cut by 4 bases, the J end by 0 bases, with 9 bases between. CDR1 and CDR2 (germline): SNHLY, FYNNEI.

V gene TRBV29-1 combines with J gene TRBJ1-2; D unclear. V shed 6 bases and J shed 8 bases, with 13 bases lying between them. Per germline, CDR1 SQVTM and CDR2 ANQGSEA. The CDR3 is made up of 11 amino acids. The CDR3 sequence: CSVWWGGGYTF. In nucleotides, the CDR3 is TGCAGCGTGTGGTGGGGAGGGGGCTACACCTTC.

Concerning this clone itself: Other DNA variants within this sample encode the same CDR3. The chain has TRBV5-6 and TRBJ2-5, with a weak D call TRBD2 (6 bases). The germline CDR1 and CDR2 sequences are SGHDT and YYEEEE. V shed 0 bases and J shed 3 bases, with 9 bases lying between them. CDR3 size: 14 residues. CDR3 DNA: TGTGCCAGCAGCTTGGTTAGCGGAGAAGAGACCCAGTACTTC. As protein: CASSLVSGEETQYF.

The chain has TRBV28 and TRBJ2-4; D is perhaps TRBD1 (5 bases). Trimming took off 6 bases at V and 0 bases at J, with 12 bases between the two ends. Germline CDR1 reads MDHEN; CDR2 reads SYDVKM. CDR3 length: 15 amino acids. This CDR3 reads CASRKTDLAKNIQYF. CDR3 DNA sequence: TGTGCCAGCAGAAAGACAGACTTAGCCAAAAACATTCAGTACTTC.

This clone was seen more than once but under ten times. The V gene is TRBV10-3, the J gene TRBJ2-7; D ambiguous. V lost 6 bases and J 0 bases, leaving 18 bases between the germline ends. In germline, CDR1 is ENHRY, CDR2 SYGVKD. The length of the CDR3 is 16 residues. As DNA, the CDR3 is TGTGCCATCAGCCCCCTACCACTTAGCCACTCCTACGAGCAGTACTTC. Translation gives CAISPLPLSHSYEQYF.

The J gene is TRBJ2-5, the V gene TRBV7-9; D is unclear. Trimming removed 3 bases from V and 1 base from J, with 3 bases in between. The CDR3 loop spans 12 amino acids. Germline CDR1 is SEHNR and CDR2 is FQNEAQ (reference sequence). Here the CDR3 reads CASSFPQETQYF. In DNA, the CDR3 is TGTGCCAGCAGCTTCCCCCAAGAGACCCAGTACTTC.

A few counts support this clone. The CDR3 bases are TGCGCCAGCAGCCTGAGGCCAGGGTCTAATGAAAAACTGTTTTTT. Residues: CASSLRPGSNEKLFF. The chain couples TRBV5-1 to TRBJ1-4; perhaps TRBD1 as D (5 bases). Germline CDR1 SGHRS, CDR2 YFSETQ. Trimming removed 4 bases from V and 3 bases from J, with 13 bases in between. This CDR3 has 15 residues.

The chain uses TRBV5-5 and TRBJ2-7; D is unresolved. CDR1 is SGHKS, CDR2 YYEKEE, per germline (reference sequence). Deletions cut 4 bases from V and 2 bases from J, with 4 bases between. The length of the CDR3 is 11 residues. The CDR3 DNA follows: TGTGCCAGCAGCCAGACCTACGAGCAGTACTTC. It is translated as CASSQTYEQYF.

The CDR3 loop is CASSLRGNYEQYF. The CDR3 DNA reads as TGTGCCAGCAGCTTGAGAGGGAACTACGAGCAGTACTTC. The chain links TRBV7-8 to TRBJ2-7; D may be TRBD2 (5 bases). This CDR3 is 13 amino acids long. The V gene lost 3 bases and the J gene lost 3 bases, with 9 bases spanning the gap. CDR1 is SGHVS and CDR2 is FQNEAQ in the germline V gene.

The CDR3 sequence is CASGTGGLETQYF. In DNA, the CDR3 is TGTGCCAGCGGGACAGGGGGCTTGGAGACCCAGTACTTC. The chain couples TRBV7-9 to TRBJ2-5; 12 bases map to TRBD1. The length of the CDR3 is 13 residues. V lost 8 bases, J lost 5 bases, and 3 bases stayed unmatched. Germline V gene sequence: CDR1 SEHNR, CDR2 FQNEAQ (reference sequence).

V usage is TRBV29-1 and J usage is TRBJ2-5; 7 bases map to TRBD2. This CDR3 has 11 amino acids. Germline assignment: CDR1 SQVTM and CDR2 ANQGSEA. As DNA, the CDR3 is TGCAGTTCAAGGGACTATGAGACCCAGTACTTC. It translates to CSSRDYETQYF.

The chain joins TRBV5-6 to TRBJ2-4; perhaps TRBD2 as D (5 bases). Trimming took 4 bases from V and 6 from J, leaving 29 bases between them. Germline loops: CDR1 SGHDT, CDR2 YYEEEE. The CDR3 totals 19 residues. The CDR3 loop reads CASSPLPVGAYDQRNIQYF. CDR3 nucleotides: TGTGCCAGCAGCCCCCTACCCGTGGGAGCCTACGACCAAAGAAACATTCAGTACTTC.

This clone was counted between two and nine times. At one of its ends the junction is not consistent with the germline gene, which may arise from a read error. The genes are TRBV7-9 and TRBJ2-3; D is uncertain. This CDR3 spans 14 amino acids. Germline CDR1 is SEHNR and CDR2 is FQNEAQ (reference sequence). This CDR3 is CASSLLSGTDTQYF. CDR3 in DNA: TGTGCCAGCAGCTTGCTGTCGGGCACCGATACGCAGTATTTT.

The chain uses TRBV19 and TRBJ1-2, with 8 positions matching TRBD1. With V trimmed by 4 bases and J by 7 bases, 14 bases remained unmatched. The CDR3 consists of 16 residues. Germline values: CDR1 LNHDA, CDR2 SQIVND (reference sequence). The CDR3 DNA sequence: TGTGCCAGTAGTACCCACGGACAGGGAGGTTTAGGTGGCTACACCTTC. Its protein is CASSTHGQGGLGGYTF.

In DNA form, the CDR3 reads TGTGCCAGCAGCTCACTAGCGGGGGCGGGGAAGACCCAGTACTTC. Translation: CASSSLAGAGKTQYF. The chain combines TRBV7-2 with TRBJ2-5, with 11 bases fitting TRBD2. In germline, CDR1 is SGHTA, CDR2 FQGNSA. The CDR3 runs to 15 residues. J gave up 6 bases and V 4 bases, and 7 bases lay outside the gene matches.

The chain has TRBV6-6 and TRBJ2-1, with TRBD1 as a possible D gene (6 bases). The CDR3 covers 13 residues. Trimming left V 5 bases short and J 10 bases short, with 15 bases between. CDR1 MNHNY and CDR2 SVGAGI come from the germline V gene (reference sequence). The CDR3 here is CASSATGSGEQFF. The CDR3 nucleotides are TGTGCCAGCAGTGCGACAGGATCAGGGGAGCAGTTCTTC.

This clone was recorded a few times. The chain employs TRBV27 and TRBJ2-3; D unclear. Per the germline V gene, CDR1 is MNHEY and CDR2 is SMNVEV (reference sequence). CDR3 length equals 16 residues. Trimming shortened V by 1 base and J by 4 bases, and 15 bases separated the two germline ends. The CDR3 DNA reads TGTGCCAGCAGTTTATTAAGGTTAACAGCCCCAGATACGCAGTATTTT. Translated, it gives CASSLLRLTAPDTQYF.

The chain is built from TRBV14 and TRBJ2-7; D uncertain. V dropped 0 bases and J dropped 4 bases, with 10 bases sitting between them. This CDR3 contains 14 residues. Germline V lookup: CDR1 SGHDN, CDR2 FVKESK. The DNA of the CDR3 is TGTGCCAGCAGCCAAGAGGCAGGTCCGTACGAGCAGTACTTC. Translating gives CASSQEAGPYEQYF.

This clone was counted between two and nine times. The chain has TRBV29-1 and TRBJ1-2, with D perhaps TRBD1 (5 bases). The CDR3 consists of 12 residues. The germline V gene encodes CDR1 SQVTM and CDR2 ANQGSEA. Trimming removed 2 bases at V and 4 bases at J, with 8 bases between. The CDR3 DNA reads as TGCAGCGTTGAACGCCAGGGCTATGGCTACACCTTC. This gives the protein CSVERQGYGYTF.

This clone has more than one count but fewer than ten. The rearrangement links TRBV7-9 to TRBJ2-5, with 12 nucleotides matching TRBD1. Germline CDR1 is SEHNR and CDR2 is FQNEAQ (reference sequence). This CDR3 region has 15 residues. J was trimmed by 5 bases and V by 5 bases; bases with no gene match: 6. DNA for the CDR3: TGTGCCAGCAGCCCCGGGACAGGGGGCGTGGAGACCCAGTACTTC. It is translated as CASSPGTGGVETQYF. Variable domain in full (rest from reference TRBV7-9 and TRBJ2-5): DTGVSQNPRHKITKRGQNVTFRCDPISEHNRLYWYRQTLGQGPEFLTYFQNEAQLEKSRLLSDRFSAERPKGSFSTLEIQRTEQGDSAMYLCASSPGTGGVETQYFGPGTRLLVL.

The chain is built from TRBV7-8 and TRBJ2-4, with 9 bases aligning to TRBD2. Trimming at V came to 3 bases and at J to 8 bases, leaving 17 bases not matched to a gene. CDR1 and CDR2 from the germline V gene are SGHVS and FQNEAQ. The CDR3 is 18 residues long. In DNA, the CDR3 is TGTGCCAGCAGCTTCAGCCTAGACGGTGCGGGGGGGAGAGACATTCAGTACTTC. Its protein product is CASSFSLDGAGGRDIQYF.

CDR3 sequence reads: CATSRDRNSPLHF. The CDR3 nucleotides are TGTGCCACCAGCAGAGATAGGAATTCACCCCTCCACTTT. The V call is TRBV15, the J call TRBJ1-6; D not resolved. Germline CDR1 and CDR2: LNHNV and YYDKDF (reference sequence). The CDR3 has 13 residues. V was pared by 0 bases and J by 7 bases, with 4 bases between. The full variable domain, in which reference TRBV15 and TRBJ1-6 provide the parts outside the CDR3, is DAMVIQNPRYQVTQFGKPVTLSCSQTLNHNVMYWYQQKSSQAPKLLFHYYDKDFNNEADTPDNFQSRRPNTSFCFLDIRSPGLGDTAMYLCATSRDRNSPLHFGNGTRLTVT.

The chain employs TRBV19 and TRBJ2-5; 9 bases are shared with TRBD2. Germline CDR1 LNHDA, CDR2 SQIVND (reference sequence). After removal of 1 base from V and 4 bases from J, the junction contained 7 bases not matched to a gene. The CDR3 is 16 amino acids. This CDR3 reads CASSIGGGGARETQYF. DNA of the CDR3: TGTGCCAGTAGTATAGGTGGCGGGGGGGCCAGAGAGACCCAGTACTTC.

Here the CDR3 DNA reads TGTGCCATCAGAGACCGGGACAGGGGTACAGATACGCAGTATTTT. The encoded protein is CAIRDRDRGTDTQYF. V gene TRBV10-3 combines with J gene TRBJ2-3; 10 bases map to TRBD1. This CDR3 region has 15 residues. The germline gives CDR1 ENHRY, CDR2 SYGVKD. J lost 3 bases, V lost 6 bases, and 6 bases had no gene match.

The V gene is TRBV6-1, the J gene TRBJ1-1; weak D call: TRBD1 (5 bases). Germline loops: CDR1 MNHNS, CDR2 SASEGT. Trimming took off 6 bases at V and 4 bases at J, with 15 bases between the two ends. The CDR3 has 14 residues. CDR3 protein: CASSEGPGGTEAFF. The CDR3 DNA follows: TGTGCCAGCAGCGAGGGACCGGGGGGCACTGAAGCTTTCTTT.